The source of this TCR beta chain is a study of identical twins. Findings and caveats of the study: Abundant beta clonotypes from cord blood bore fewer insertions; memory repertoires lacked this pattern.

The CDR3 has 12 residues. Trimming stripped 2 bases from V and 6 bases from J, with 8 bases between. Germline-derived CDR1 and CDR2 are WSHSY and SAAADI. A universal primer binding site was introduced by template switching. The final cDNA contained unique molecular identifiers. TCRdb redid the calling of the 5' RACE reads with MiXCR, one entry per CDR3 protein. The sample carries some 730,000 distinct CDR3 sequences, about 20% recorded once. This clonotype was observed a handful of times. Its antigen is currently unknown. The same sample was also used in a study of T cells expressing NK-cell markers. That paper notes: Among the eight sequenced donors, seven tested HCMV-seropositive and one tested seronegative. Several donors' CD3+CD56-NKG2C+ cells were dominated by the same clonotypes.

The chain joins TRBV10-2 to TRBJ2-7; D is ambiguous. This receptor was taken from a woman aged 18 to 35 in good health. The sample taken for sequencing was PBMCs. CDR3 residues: CASSEDHIEQYF. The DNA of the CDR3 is TGCGCCAGCAGTGAGGACCACATCGAGCAGTACTTC.